This T cell receptor (beta chain) was retrieved from a study of blood T cells in healthy people across ages. Whole-study findings and limits: Both naive CD4+ cell counts and diversity were greater in long-lived donors than in aged donors.

Concerning this clonotype itself: No antigen is known for it.

Through a sample-barcoded 5' primer and a J-beta primer mix, a second PCR was run for about 6 to 12 cycles. TCRdb re-called the 5' RACE reads with MiXCR, one entry per CDR3 protein. The sample consists of approximately 800,000 distinct CDR3 sequences, 20% to 30% of them appearing once. The CDR3 consists of 14 residues. The junction had 5 bases not matched to a gene; V was cut back by 6 bases and J by 3 bases. The donors, aged about 6 to 100, were healthy Caucasians from Russia. A further study also used this sample, focusing on T cells of mothers and their children. As reported in that work: Over 5 children and their three healthy Caucasian mothers were the donors. Slightly higher but non-significant overlap marked related mother-child pairs versus unrelated pairs.

The receptor was derived from a boy younger than 18 in good health. Sequences were obtained from blood. This rearrangement joins TRBV12-3 or TRBV12-4 to TRBJ2-5, with 9 bases matching TRBD2. For the CDR3, the DNA is TGTGCCAGCAGCCGGACTAGCGCCGAAGAGACCCAGTACTTC. Its protein product is CASSRTSAEETQYF.